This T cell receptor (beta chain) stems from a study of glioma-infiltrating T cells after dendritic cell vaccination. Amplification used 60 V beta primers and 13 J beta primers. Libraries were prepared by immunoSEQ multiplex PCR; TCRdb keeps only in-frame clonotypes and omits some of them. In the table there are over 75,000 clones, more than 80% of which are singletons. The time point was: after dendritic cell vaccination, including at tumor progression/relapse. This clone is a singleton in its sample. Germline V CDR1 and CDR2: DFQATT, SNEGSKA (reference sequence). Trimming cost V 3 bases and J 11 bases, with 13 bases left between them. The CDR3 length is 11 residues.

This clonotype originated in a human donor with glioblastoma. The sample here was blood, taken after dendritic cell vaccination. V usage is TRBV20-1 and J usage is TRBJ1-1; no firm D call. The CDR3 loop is CSASQMVGAFF. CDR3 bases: TGCAGTGCTAGCCAAATGGTCGGGGCTTTCTTT.